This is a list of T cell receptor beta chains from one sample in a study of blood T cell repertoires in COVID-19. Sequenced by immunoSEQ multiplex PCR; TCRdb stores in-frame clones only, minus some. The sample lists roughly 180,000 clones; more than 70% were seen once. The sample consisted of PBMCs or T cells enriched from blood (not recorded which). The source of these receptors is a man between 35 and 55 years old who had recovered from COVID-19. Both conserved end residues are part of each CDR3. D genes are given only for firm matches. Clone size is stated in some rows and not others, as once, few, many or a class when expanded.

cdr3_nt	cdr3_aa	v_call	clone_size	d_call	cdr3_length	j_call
TGTGCCAGCGGAGGGGGGGACAGGGGCCTTATCAACTACGAGCAGTACTTC	CASGGGDRGLINYEQYF	TRBV2	-	TRBD1	17	TRBJ2-7
TGTGCCAGTAGTATGGACAGGGATGGAAACACCATATATTTT	CASSMDRDGNTIYF	TRBV19	-	TRBD1	14	TRBJ1-3
TGTGCCAGCAGCCTATCGGGACAGCTGAACACTGAAGCTTTCTTT	CASSLSGQLNTEAFF	TRBV5-4	once	TRBD1	15	TRBJ1-1
TGTGCCAGCAGCTTGGGCAGGGGTATGAAAAACATTCAGTACTTC	CASSLGRGMKNIQYF	TRBV5-8	-	-	15	TRBJ2-4
TGTGCCAGCTCACCGGGGAGGCCTAACTATGGCTACACCTTC	CASSPGRPNYGYTF	TRBV18	once	-	14	TRBJ1-2
TGTGCCAGCAGCTTAGTACAGGACACAGATACGCAGTATTTT	CASSLVQDTDTQYF	TRBV7-9	-	-	14	TRBJ2-3
TGTGCCACCAGTGACGGACAGGGTCAAACCATTCAGTACTTC	CATSDGQGQTIQYF	TRBV24-1	-	TRBD1	14	TRBJ2-4
TGTGCCAGCAGGCCGGGGGGCGTAAACTACGAGCAGTACTTC	CASRPGGVNYEQYF	TRBV6-5	-	-	14	TRBJ2-7
TGCAGCGTTGGCCTAGCGGGAGGGGCAGATACGCAGTATTTT	CSVGLAGGADTQYF	TRBV29-1	-	TRBD2	14	TRBJ2-3
TGTGCCAGCAGTGAGGAAGACTCGAAGAGCTCCTACGAGCAGTACTTC	CASSEEDSKSSYEQYF	TRBV6-1	-	-	16	TRBJ2-7
TGTGCCAGCAGCTCTGACAGGGCCGAGCAGTACTTC	CASSSDRAEQYF	TRBV7-9	-	TRBD1	12	TRBJ2-7
TGTGCCAGCACCCTCGGGGTCGGTTCGTATGGCTACACCTTC	CASTLGVGSYGYTF	TRBV11-2	-	-	14	TRBJ1-2
TGTGCCAGCAGTTTAGGCGGTGGGGCAGGGTGGAATGGCTACACCTTC	CASSLGGGAGWNGYTF	TRBV28	once	-	16	TRBJ1-2
TGTGCCAGCAGCGTTGACACCTTCCAAGAGACCCAGTACTTC	CASSVDTFQETQYF	TRBV9	-	-	14	TRBJ2-5
TGTGCCAGCAGCCCCGCAGGGGTATGGGGCACAGATACGCAGTATTTT	CASSPAGVWGTDTQYF	TRBV13	-	-	16	TRBJ2-3
TGTGCCAGCAGCACTCAACAGGGGAATTATGGCTACACCTTC	CASSTQQGNYGYTF	TRBV9	few	TRBD1	14	TRBJ1-2
TGTGCCAGCAGCCAAGGAGGACAGGGCGGCTATGGCTACACCTTC	CASSQGGQGGYGYTF	TRBV4-2	-	TRBD1	15	TRBJ1-2
TGCGCCACCCGGATTCAACTAGCGGGTAAAGAGACCCAGTACTTC	CATRIQLAGKETQYF	TRBV5-1	-	TRBD2	15	TRBJ2-5
TGTGCCAGCAGACGCGCGGGCGGAACTAATCAGCCCCAGCATTTT	CASRRAGGTNQPQHF	TRBV27	once	-	15	TRBJ1-5
TGTGCCAGCAGCCCCCCGGGGAGAAGCTCCTACAATGAGCAGTTCTTC	CASSPPGRSSYNEQFF	TRBV13	-	-	16	TRBJ2-1
TGTGCCAGTAGTCCAACCAGGACAGGGGGGGATCAGCCCCAGCATTTT	CASSPTRTGGDQPQHF	TRBV19	-	TRBD1	16	TRBJ1-5
TGTGCCACCAGCAATAACAGGGCTGGGGTGGGTCAGCCCCAGCATTTT	CATSNNRAGVGQPQHF	TRBV15	-	-	16	TRBJ1-5
TGTGCCAGCGGGAGTAGTCGGACAGATACGCAGTATTTT	CASGSSRTDTQYF	TRBV27	-	-	13	TRBJ2-3
TGTGCCAGCAGTTCGCCGGGGAGCGCTTTCTATAATTCACCCCTCCACTTT	CASSSPGSAFYNSPLHF	TRBV27	-	-	17	TRBJ1-6
TGTGCCAGCAGTCACCGGGACAGGGCGGGTGAAAAACTGTTTTTT	CASSHRDRAGEKLFF	TRBV6-2/TRBV6-3	-	TRBD1	15	TRBJ1-4
TGTGCCAGCAGCTCAGATTATTATGGCTACACCTTC	CASSSDYYGYTF	TRBV11-3	-	-	12	TRBJ1-2
TGTGCCAGCGGACAGGGAGCTGGAAACACCATATATTTT	CASGQGAGNTIYF	TRBV19	-	TRBD1	13	TRBJ1-3
TGTGCCAGTAGAACCGGGGGAGTGGATACGCAGTATTTT	CASRTGGVDTQYF	TRBV19	-	-	13	TRBJ2-3
TGTGCCTGGAGGTCCGGGTCCTCGGGACAGTTTACCTACGAGCAGTACTTC	CAWRSGSSGQFTYEQYF	TRBV30	-	TRBD1	17	TRBJ2-7
TGTGCCAGCTCACCATCACTCGCCGGGGAATACACCATATATTTT	CASSPSLAGEYTIYF	TRBV18	-	-	15	TRBJ1-3
TGTGCCAGCAGCTTGGAGGGCGGGAATCAGCCCCAGCATTTT	CASSLEGGNQPQHF	TRBV5-6	-	-	14	TRBJ1-5
TGTGCCAGCAGGCGCGACAACCAGAACACCGGGGAGCTGTTTTTT	CASRRDNQNTGELFF	TRBV6-5	once	-	15	TRBJ2-2
TGTGCCAGCATGGCAATAAACTATGGCTACACCTTC	CASMAINYGYTF	TRBV6-5	-	-	12	TRBJ1-2
TGTGCCAGTAGCTCCCGTATTTCTGGGGGCGGCAAGACTGAAGCTTTCTTT	CASSSRISGGGKTEAFF	TRBV19	few	-	17	TRBJ1-1
TGTGCCAGCAGCCCTAAGGACAGGGGGAACGAGCAGTACTTC	CASSPKDRGNEQYF	TRBV13	-	TRBD1	14	TRBJ2-7
TGTGCCAGCAGCCACCGACAGGGGGGCAAAGAAAAACTGTTTTTT	CASSHRQGGKEKLFF	TRBV3-1/TRBV3-2	once	TRBD1	15	TRBJ1-4
TGTGCCAGCAGCATTACCTTACAGTCAACTAATGAAAAACTGTTTTTT	CASSITLQSTNEKLFF	TRBV11-2	-	-	16	TRBJ1-4
TGCGCCAGCAGCTTGGGACAGGGCTCCTACAATGAGCAGTTCTTC	CASSLGQGSYNEQFF	TRBV5-1	-	TRBD1	15	TRBJ2-1